This TCR beta chain was captured in a study of T-cell reconstitution after alpha-beta-depleted transplantation in children. Study results and caveats: There were reportedly several hundred expanded graft clones from which alpha-beta T cells came about two months after transplant. From newly produced T cells came most of the T-cell counts and diversity one year after transplant.

This CDR3 contains 14 residues. From germline, CDR1 is MNHNS and CDR2 SASEGT. V lost 7 bases and J 0 bases, leaving 12 bases between the germline ends. On this clonotype itself: Its specificity is unknown.

TCRbeta library preparation incorporated unique molecular identifiers. TCRdb ran MiXCR on the PCR reads and lists one entry per CDR3 protein. This table has approximately 1,000,000 distinct CDR3 sequences, about 31% appearing once. V and J are TRBV6-1 and TRBJ1-2; D uncertain. The clonotype originates from a boy younger than two who had a stem cell transplant for SCID, so the T cells may come from the graft donor. The starting material was PBMCs, mostly from graft donor cells, obtained 360 days after TCRalphabeta/CD19-depleted stem cell transplant. CDR3 amino acids: CASTRTEANYGYTF. CDR3 nucleotides: TGTGCCAGCACCCGAACTGAAGCTAACTATGGCTACACCTTC.